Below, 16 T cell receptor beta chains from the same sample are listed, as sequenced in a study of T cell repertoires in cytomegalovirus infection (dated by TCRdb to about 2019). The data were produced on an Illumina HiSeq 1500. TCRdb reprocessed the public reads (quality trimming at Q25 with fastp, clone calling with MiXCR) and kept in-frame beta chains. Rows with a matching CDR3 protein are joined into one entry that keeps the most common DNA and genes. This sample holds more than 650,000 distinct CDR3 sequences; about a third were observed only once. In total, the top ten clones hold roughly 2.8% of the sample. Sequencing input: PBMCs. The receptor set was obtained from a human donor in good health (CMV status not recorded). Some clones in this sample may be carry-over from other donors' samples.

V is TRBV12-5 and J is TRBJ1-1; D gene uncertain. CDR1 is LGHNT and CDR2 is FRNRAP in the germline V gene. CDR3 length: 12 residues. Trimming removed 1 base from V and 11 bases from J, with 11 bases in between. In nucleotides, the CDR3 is TGTGCTAGTGGTTTGGATCCTTTCAGGGCTTTCTTT. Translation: CASGLDPFRAFF.

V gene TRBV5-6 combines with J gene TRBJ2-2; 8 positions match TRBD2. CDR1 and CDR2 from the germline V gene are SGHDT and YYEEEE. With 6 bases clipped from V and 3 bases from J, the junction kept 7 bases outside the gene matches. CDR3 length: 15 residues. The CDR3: CASITGRGYTGELFF. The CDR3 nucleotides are TGTGCCAGCATCACCGGGAGGGGCTACACCGGGGAGCTGTTTTTT.

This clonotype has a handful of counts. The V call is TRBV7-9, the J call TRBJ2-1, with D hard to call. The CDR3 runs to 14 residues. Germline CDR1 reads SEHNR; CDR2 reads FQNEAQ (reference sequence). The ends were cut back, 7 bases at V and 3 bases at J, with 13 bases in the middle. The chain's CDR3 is CASTRADGYNEQFF. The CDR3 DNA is TGTGCCAGCACCCGTGCAGACGGCTACAATGAGCAGTTCTTC.

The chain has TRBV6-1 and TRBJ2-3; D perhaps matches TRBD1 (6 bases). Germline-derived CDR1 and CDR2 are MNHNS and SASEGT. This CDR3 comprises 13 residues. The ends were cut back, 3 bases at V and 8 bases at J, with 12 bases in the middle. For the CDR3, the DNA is TGTGCCAGCAGTGACGGACAGACTTTTACGCAGTATTTT. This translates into CASSDGQTFTQYF.

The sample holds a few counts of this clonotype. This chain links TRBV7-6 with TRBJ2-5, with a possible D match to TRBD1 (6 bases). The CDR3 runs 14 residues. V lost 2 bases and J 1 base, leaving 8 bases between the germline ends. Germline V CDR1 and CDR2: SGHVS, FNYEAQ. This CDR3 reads CASSLTGLQETQYF. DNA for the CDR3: TGTGCCAGCAGCTTAACAGGGCTCCAAGAGACCCAGTACTTC.

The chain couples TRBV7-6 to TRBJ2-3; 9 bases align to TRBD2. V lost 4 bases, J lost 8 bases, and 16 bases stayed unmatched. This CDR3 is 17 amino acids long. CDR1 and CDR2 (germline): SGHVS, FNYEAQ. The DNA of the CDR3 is TGTGCCAGCAGCTCACCTTTAGCGGGAGCCATCCACGGTACGCAGTATTTT. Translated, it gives CASSSPLAGAIHGTQYF.

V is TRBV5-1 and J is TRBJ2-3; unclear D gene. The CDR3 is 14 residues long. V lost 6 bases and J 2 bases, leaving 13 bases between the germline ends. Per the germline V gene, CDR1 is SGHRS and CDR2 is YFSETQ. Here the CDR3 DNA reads TGCGCCAGCAATCTTAGTCCCGCCACAGATACGCAGTATTTT. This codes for CASNLSPATDTQYF.

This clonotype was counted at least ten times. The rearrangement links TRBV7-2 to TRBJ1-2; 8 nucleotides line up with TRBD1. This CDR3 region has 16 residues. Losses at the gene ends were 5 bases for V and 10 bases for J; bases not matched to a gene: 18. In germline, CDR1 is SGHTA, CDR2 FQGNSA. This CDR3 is CASSHVPGQVSMIYTF. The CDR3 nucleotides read TGTGCCAGCAGCCACGTCCCGGGACAGGTTTCTATGATCTACACCTTC.

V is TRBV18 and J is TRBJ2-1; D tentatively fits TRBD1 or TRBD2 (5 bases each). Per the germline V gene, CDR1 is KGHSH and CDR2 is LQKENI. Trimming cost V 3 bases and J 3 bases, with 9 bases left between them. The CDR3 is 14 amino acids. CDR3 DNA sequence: TGTGCCAGCTCACCGATGGGGGTCTACAATGAGCAGTTCTTC. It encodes CASSPMGVYNEQFF.

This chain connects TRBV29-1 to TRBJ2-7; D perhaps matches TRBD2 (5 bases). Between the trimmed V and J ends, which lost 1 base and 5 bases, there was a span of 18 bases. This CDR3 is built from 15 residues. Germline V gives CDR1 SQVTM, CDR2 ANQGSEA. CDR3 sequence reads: CSVEGTESLGDEQYF. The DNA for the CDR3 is TGCAGCGTTGAAGGGACGGAGTCGTTGGGAGACGAGCAGTACTTC.

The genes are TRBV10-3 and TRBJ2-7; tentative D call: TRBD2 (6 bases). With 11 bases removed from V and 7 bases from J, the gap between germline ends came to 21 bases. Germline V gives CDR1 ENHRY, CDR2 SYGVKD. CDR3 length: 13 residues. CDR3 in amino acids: CAVRRGGDLEQYF. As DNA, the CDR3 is TGTGCCGTCCGGAGGGGAGGTGACCTGGAGCAGTACTTC.

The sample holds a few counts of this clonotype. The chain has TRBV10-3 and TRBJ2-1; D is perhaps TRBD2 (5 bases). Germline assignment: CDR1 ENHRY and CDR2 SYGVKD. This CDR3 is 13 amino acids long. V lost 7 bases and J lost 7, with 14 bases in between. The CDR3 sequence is CAIKRTLLNEQFF. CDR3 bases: TGTGCCATCAAAAGGACTCTCTTAAATGAGCAGTTCTTC.

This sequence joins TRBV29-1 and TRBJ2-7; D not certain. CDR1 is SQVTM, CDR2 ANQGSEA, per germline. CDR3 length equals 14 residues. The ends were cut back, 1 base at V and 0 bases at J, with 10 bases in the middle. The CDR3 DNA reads TGCAGCGTTGAAGTTGGTACGCACTCCTACGAGCAGTACTTC. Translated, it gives CSVEVGTHSYEQYF.

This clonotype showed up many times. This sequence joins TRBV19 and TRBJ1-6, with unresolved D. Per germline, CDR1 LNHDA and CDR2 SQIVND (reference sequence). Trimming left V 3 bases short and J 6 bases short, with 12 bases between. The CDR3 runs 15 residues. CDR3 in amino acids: CASSIYADINSPLHF. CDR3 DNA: TGTGCCAGTAGTATTTATGCGGATATTAATTCACCCCTCCACTTT. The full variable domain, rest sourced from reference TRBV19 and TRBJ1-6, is DGGITQSPKYLFRKEGQNVTLSCEQNLNHDAMYWYRQDPGQGLRLIYYSQIVNDFQKGDIAEGYSVSREKKESFPLTVTSAQKNPTAFYLCASSIYADINSPLHFGNGTRLTVT.

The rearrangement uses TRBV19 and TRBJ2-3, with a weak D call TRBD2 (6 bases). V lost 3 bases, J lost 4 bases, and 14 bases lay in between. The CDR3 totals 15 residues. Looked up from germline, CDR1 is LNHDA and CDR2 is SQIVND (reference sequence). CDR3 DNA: TGTGCCAGTAGTATTAGGGGAGGAGGAGCAGATACGCAGTATTTT. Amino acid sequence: CASSIRGGGADTQYF.

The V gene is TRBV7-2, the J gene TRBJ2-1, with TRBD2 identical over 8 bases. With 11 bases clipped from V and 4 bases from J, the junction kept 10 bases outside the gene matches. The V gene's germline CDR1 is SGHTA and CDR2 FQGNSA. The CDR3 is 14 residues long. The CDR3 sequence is CALRGRQGYNEQFF. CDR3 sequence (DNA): TGTGCCCTCCGCGGGAGGCAGGGTTACAATGAGCAGTTCTTC.